The clone carrying this T cell receptor beta chain occurred a few times. What it binds is not known. These data belong to a study of tumour-infiltrating T cells in Burkitt lymphoma. Study background: All epidemiological Burkitt lymphoma subtypes were represented in the cohort. Survival, overall and progression-free, tracked with productive clonality.

The CDR3 totals 15 residues. CDR1 is MNHNY, CDR2 SVGAGI, per germline (reference sequence). The J segment lost 5 bases and the V segment lost 2 bases, leaving 6 bases of the junction unmatched. Profiling relied on immunoSEQ multiplex PCR, and the TCRdb table lists in-frame clones only, not all of them. The sample has more than 1,500 clones, about 38% seen once. Study outcomes and limitations: Public clonotypes, several, appeared across numerous Burkitt lymphoma patients.

The chain combines TRBV6-6 with TRBJ1-1, with 9 nucleotides matching TRBD1. Input material: tumor tissue. The clonotype was recovered from a human donor with Burkitt lymphoma. The CDR3 nucleotides are TGTGCCAGCAGTTACCGCGGACAGGGGAGGACTGAAGCTTTCTTT. Amino acids: CASSYRGQGRTEAFF.